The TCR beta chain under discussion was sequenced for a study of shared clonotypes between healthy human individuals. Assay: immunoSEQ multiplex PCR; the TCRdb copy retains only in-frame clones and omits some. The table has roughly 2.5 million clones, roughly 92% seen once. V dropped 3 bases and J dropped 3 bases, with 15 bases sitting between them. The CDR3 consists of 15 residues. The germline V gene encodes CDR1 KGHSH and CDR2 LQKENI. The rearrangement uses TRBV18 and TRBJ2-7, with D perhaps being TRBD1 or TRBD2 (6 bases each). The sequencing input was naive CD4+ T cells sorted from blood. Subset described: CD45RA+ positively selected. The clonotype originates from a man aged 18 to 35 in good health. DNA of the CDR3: TGTGCCAGCTCACCTCTGGACGGGGGCCACTACGAGCAGTACTTC. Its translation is CASSPLDGGHYEQYF.